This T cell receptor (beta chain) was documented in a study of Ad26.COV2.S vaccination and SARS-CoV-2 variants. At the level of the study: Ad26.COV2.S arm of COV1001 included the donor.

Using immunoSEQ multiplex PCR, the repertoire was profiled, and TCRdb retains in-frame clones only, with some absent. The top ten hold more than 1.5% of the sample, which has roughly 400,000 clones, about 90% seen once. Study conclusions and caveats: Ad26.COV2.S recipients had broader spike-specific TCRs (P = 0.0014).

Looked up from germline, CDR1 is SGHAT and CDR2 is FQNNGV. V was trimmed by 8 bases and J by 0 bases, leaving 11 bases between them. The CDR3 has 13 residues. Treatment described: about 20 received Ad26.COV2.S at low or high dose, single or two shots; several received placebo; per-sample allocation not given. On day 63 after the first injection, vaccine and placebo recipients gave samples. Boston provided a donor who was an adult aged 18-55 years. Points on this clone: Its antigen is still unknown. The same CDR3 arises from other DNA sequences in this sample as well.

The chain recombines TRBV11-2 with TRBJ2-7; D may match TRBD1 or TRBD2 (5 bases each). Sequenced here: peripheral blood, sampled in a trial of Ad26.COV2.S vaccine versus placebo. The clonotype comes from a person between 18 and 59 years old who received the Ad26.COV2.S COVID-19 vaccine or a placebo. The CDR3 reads CASRDRSSYEQYF. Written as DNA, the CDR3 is TGTGCCAGCCGGGACCGAAGCTCCTACGAGCAGTACTTC.